This T cell receptor beta chain was sequenced for a study of cytomegalovirus exposure and HLA in healthy donors. Study observations and caveats: About 87% or about 30% of the time was how often most TCR beta V segments were productive, according to an earlier analysis.

As concerns this clone: Its specificity is not known.

PCR was performed using 60 Vbeta and 13 Jbeta primers. TCRdb's table, derived via immunoSEQ multiplex PCR, lists solely in-frame clones and lacks some. The data contain over 130,000 clones, about 60% of them singletons. The source is a woman aged 60-70 years in good health and CMV-seropositive. Sequencing used PBMCs.

CDR3 nucleotide sequence: TGCGCCAGCAGACCACAGGGGGAGTACACCGGGGAGCTGTTTTTT. It yields the protein CASRPQGEYTGELFF. The chain uses TRBV4-3 and TRBJ2-2, with 8 bases matching TRBD1. The V gene end was trimmed by 6 bases and the J gene end by 3 bases; junction bases not matched to a gene: 6. CDR1 is LGHNA and CDR2 is YSLEER in the germline V gene. The CDR3 runs 15 residues.